This section outlines one T cell receptor (beta chain) sequence together with its context. Its antigen specificity is not known. Qualities for individual bases were not recorded, and no much larger clone is one base off. Genomic DNA served as template for TCR beta VDJ combination and CDR3 sequence profiling. TCR repertoire sequencing was run on an Illumina HiSeq 2000. The original methods were these. TRBV/TRBJ rearrangement plots, CDR3 size and DJ length profiles, and Simpson's diversity index were used to assess repertoires. The most abundant DNA sequence in the deep sequencing data was defined as the immunodominant clone. CDR3 amino acid sequences were checked for sharing between subjects and were compared against published repertoires and the VDJdb database. In TCRdb, the public reads were trimmed at Q25 with fastp and aligned with MiXCR, with productive beta chains retained. All rows with the same CDR3 protein become a single entry with the most common DNA and genes. TCRdb, not the authors, supplied the V and J calls. The sample data list roughly 500,000 distinct CDR3 sequences, and around 30% of these were observed just once. The ten most abundant clones make up 0.75% to 0.95% of the sample.

The CDR3 spans 14 residues, from the cysteine through the phenylalanine. This entry keeps only the CDR3 DNA: 42 bases, framed from base 1. CDR1 is given as ENHRY and CDR2 as SYGVKD, both from the germline V gene. Ends trimmed: V by 10 bases, J by 9 bases; bases unmatched to a gene: 15. This entry comes from a study of CD8+CD57+ T cells in acquired aplastic anemia (dated by TCRdb to about 2018). Broadly, across the study: On average, sorted CD4+ and CD8+ cells yielded approximately 3 ug of extracted DNA, with a range of roughly 0.18 to 30 ug. CD8+CD57+ expansion was defined as frequency above the mean frequency observed in healthy subjects. The research as a whole found: CD8+ Simpson's diversity did not differ significantly between patients and healthy controls (P=0.060). About 30 CD8+ CDR3 sequences were found to be shared between patients and controls, but these sequences appeared to be highly expressed in patients and within the immunodominant clones of the patients.

Flow cytometry had shown CD8+CD57+ cell expansion in the patients selected for sequencing. Severe acquired aplastic anemia was diagnosed in all patients according to International Study of Aplastic Anemia and Agranulocytosis and Camitta criteria. At the time blood was sampled, none of the patients had received any therapy. In the study, sorted CD4+ and CD8+ blood T cells from patients with severe aplastic anemia and from healthy subjects underwent deep sequencing of TCR repertoires. Patients were enrolled in the USA under clinicaltrials.gov protocols 00001620, 01623167, 00001397, 00071045, 00081523 and 00961064. Ficoll-Paque density gradient centrifugation was used to isolate peripheral blood mononuclear cells. Before DNA extraction, CD4+ and CD8+ T cells were sorted by FACS or by magnetic beads.

Recombination connected TRBV10-3 to TRBJ2-5; the junction holds 9 bases that match TRBD1. The sequenced sample consisted of sorted CD4+, CD8+, or CD8+CD57+ T cells (not recorded which) from PBMCs. This clonotype was sampled from a human donor with aplastic anemia. The CDR3 reads CASSQRGQGRAQYF. In nucleotide form, the sequence is TGTGCCAGCTCACAGCGAGGACAGGGGCGGGCCCAGTACTTC.